Listed below are T cell receptor beta chains from one sample, sequenced in a study of regulatory T cells in long-lasting Graves disease. TCRdb used MiXCR to reprocess the multiplex PCR reads, holding one entry per CDR3 protein. The sample consists of 620,000 or so distinct CDR3 sequences, about 16% of them appearing once. The same specimen was also included in a second study, on T cells in Graves' hyperthyroidism and ophthalmopathy.

The sequencing here drew on peripheral blood mononuclear cells (PBMCs), taken at new diagnosis, from a patient treated with antithyroid drugs. These receptors were taken from a woman in her twenties or thirties with Graves disease. The CDR3 runs from the conserved cysteine through the conserved F or W. D genes are given only for firm matches. Size values are once, few and many counts, or a class for expanded clones, and some rows have none.

>few|TRBV2|NA|17|TRBJ1-1
TGTGCCAGCAGCTTGTGGGGCAGGGTGAGAAAGAACACTGAAGCTTTCTTT
CASSLWGRVRKNTEAFF
>many|TRBV20-1|NA|14|TRBJ2-7
TGCAGTGCTTTCTTGAGGGGCTCTCCGTACGAGCAGTACTTC
CSAFLRGSPYEQYF
>many|TRBV5-1|NA|15|TRBJ1-1
TGCGCCAGCGAAGCCGGGACAAGGTTCAACACTGAAGCTTTCTTT
CASEAGTRFNTEAFF
>many|TRBV6-1|NA|11|TRBJ1-1
TGTGCCAGCAGGGCACACACTGAAGCTTTCTTT
CASRAHTEAFF
>few|TRBV18|NA|11|TRBJ2-3
TGTGCCAGCTCAGGTTCAGATACGCAGTATTTT
CASSGSDTQYF
>many|TRBV5-1|NA|14|TRBJ1-1
TGTGCCAGCAGCTTAGAAGGGGCTAACACTGAAGCTTTCTTT
CASSLEGANTEAFF
>NA|TRBV5-1|NA|13|TRBJ2-3
TGCGCCAGCAGCGGGGGACGGAAGAACACGCAGTATTTT
CASSGGRKNTQYF
>NA|TRBV27|TRBD2|15|TRBJ2-1
TGTGCCAGCAGTTTTGGGCTAGCGGGACGGAATGAGCAGTTCTTC
CASSFGLAGRNEQFF
>NA|TRBV5-1|NA|15|TRBJ2-2
TGCGCCAGCAGCTTGGAATCCCCCAGGGTGGGGGAGCTGTTTTTT
CASSLESPRVGELFF
>many|TRBV27|NA|13|TRBJ1-2
TGTGCCAGCAGTTTTCTCCCCAACGATGGCTACACCTTC
CASSFLPNDGYTF
>many|TRBV6-5|NA|15|TRBJ1-3
TGTGCCAGCAGTTACGGAGGGTCAATAGGAAACACCATATATTTT
CASSYGGSIGNTIYF
>few|TRBV6-1|NA|15|TRBJ2-7
TGTGCCAGCACGTCCCTTTCAGGGGCGGTTGGGGAGCAGTACTTC
CASTSLSGAVGEQYF
>NA|TRBV5-1|TRBD2|17|TRBJ2-5
TGCGCCAGCAGCGCAGGAGGACTAGCGGGGCTCCAAGAGACCCAGTACTTC
CASSAGGLAGLQETQYF
>NA|TRBV10-3|NA|19|TRBJ2-4
TGTGCCATCAGTGAGCCGGGGGGAAAGAGGGGGGGAGCCAAAAACATTCAGTACTTC
CAISEPGGKRGGAKNIQYF
>many|TRBV2|NA|14|TRBJ1-6
TGTGCCAGCAGTGTAAGACAGTACGATTCACCCCTCCACTTT
CASSVRQYDSPLHF
>many|TRBV6-5|NA|11|TRBJ1-4
TGTGCCAGCAGTTATAATGAAAAACTGTTTTTT
CASSYNEKLFF
>NA|TRBV5-1|NA|13|TRBJ1-6
TGCGCCAGCAGCTTGGGGTGGGATTCACCCCTCCACTTT
CASSLGWDSPLHF
>NA|TRBV30|TRBD1|15|TRBJ1-2
TGTGCCTGGAGTCGGACAGGGCTTTCTAGTTCCGGCTACACCTTC
CAWSRTGLSSSGYTF
>few|TRBV6-9|TRBD1|15|TRBJ1-2
TGTGCCAGCAGTTCAGGTATCCGGACAGGGATCGGCTACACCTTC
CASSSGIRTGIGYTF
>many|TRBV12-3/TRBV12-4|NA|13|TRBJ1-5
TGTGCCAGCAGTTTCGCCAGTGGACAGCCCCAGCATTTT
CASSFASGQPQHF
>many|TRBV7-8|NA|12|TRBJ2-3
TGTGCCACCCATGGGGACGCAGATACGCAGTATTTT
CATHGDADTQYF
>many|TRBV3-1|NA|12|TRBJ2-5
TGTGCCAGCAGCCAAGGAGGTCCGGCCCAGTACTTC
CASSQGGPAQYF
>NA|TRBV7-3|NA|16|TRBJ2-5
TGTGCCAGCAGCTTAACGCAGGGCACGATCAAAGAGACCCAGTACTTC
CASSLTQGTIKETQYF
>few|TRBV19|NA|15|TRBJ1-1
TGTGCCTCCATGACCCCGGGTTTCTTTGCTACTGAAGCTTTCTTT
CASMTPGFFATEAFF
>many|TRBV28|TRBD2|16|TRBJ2-3
TGTGCCAGCAGTCCCGCCCGGGGGGGGAGTACAGATACGCAGTATTTT
CASSPARGGSTDTQYF
>NA|TRBV18|TRBD2|15|TRBJ2-7
TGTGCCAGCTCACTCATAGCGGGAGGGGATTACGAGCAGTACTTC
CASSLIAGGDYEQYF
>many|TRBV6-1|TRBD1|16|TRBJ2-3
TGTGCCAGCAGTGAAGCACCGGGACAGGGGGCAGATACGCAGTATTTT
CASSEAPGQGADTQYF
>NA|TRBV3-1|NA|17|TRBJ2-7
TGTGCCAGCTCACCAAGTGAGGGGCAGGGGACCTCCTACGAGCAGTACTTC
CASSPSEGQGTSYEQYF
>many|TRBV30|TRBD1|13|TRBJ2-7
TGTGCCGCACGACTACAGGGGCGGAACGAGCAGTACTTC
CAARLQGRNEQYF
>NA|TRBV6-5|TRBD2|16|TRBJ2-2
TGTGCCAGCAGTTACGGGGTAGCGGGAGAGGGCGGGGAGCTGTTTTTT
CASSYGVAGEGGELFF
>NA|TRBV12-3/TRBV12-4|NA|11|TRBJ2-1
TGTGCCAGCGGTAGGCTAGGTGAGCAGTTCTTC
CASGRLGEQFF
>many|TRBV28|NA|15|TRBJ1-3
TGTGCCAGCAGTACGATTGGGGCTGTGGGAAACACCATATATTTT
CASSTIGAVGNTIYF
>many|TRBV24-1|NA|15|TRBJ2-1
TGTGCCACCAGTGATGCCGGGACCATCTACAATGAGCAGTTCTTC
CATSDAGTIYNEQFF
>many|TRBV28|NA|12|TRBJ1-5
TGTGCCAGCAGCCCTTACAATCAGCCCCAGCATTTT
CASSPYNQPQHF
>few|TRBV5-4|NA|13|TRBJ2-7
TGTGCCAGCAGCTTTTTTGAGGGCTACGAGCAGTACTTC
CASSFFEGYEQYF
>few|TRBV7-9|TRBD1|14|TRBJ2-7
TGTGCCAGCAGCAATACAGGGGGAGCTTACGAGCAGTACTTC
CASSNTGGAYEQYF
>NA|TRBV10-2|NA|15|TRBJ1-3
TGCGCCAGCAGTGAATCCAGGGGTGCAAGAAACACCATATATTTT
CASSESRGARNTIYF
>NA|TRBV5-8|NA|17|TRBJ2-1
TGTGCCAGCAGCTTGGCCATTGGTCCAGCCGGGCGATTACAGCAGTTCTTC
CASSLAIGPAGRLQQFF
>few|TRBV30|NA|13|TRBJ2-5
TGTGCCTGGAGGGGCCGCGGGTCCGAGACCCAGTACTTC
CAWRGRGSETQYF